Listed here are 11 T cell receptor beta chains from one sample, sequenced in a study of beta chain features in type 1 diabetes. Since all of the isolated RNA was reverse transcribed, expressed TCRB transcripts were what got sequenced. Using immunoSEQ multiplex PCR, the repertoire was profiled, and TCRdb retains in-frame clones only, with some absent. The data contain hundreds of thousands of clones, roughly 8% of them singletons. The sample comprised central memory CD4+ T cells from blood. Source of these receptors: a woman between 18 and 30 years old in good health.

This clone was seen more than once but under ten times. This rearrangement joins TRBV29-1 to TRBJ2-1, with 7 positions matching TRBD2. The germline V gene encodes CDR1 SQVTM and CDR2 ANQGSEA. This CDR3 has 17 residues. With 4 bases clipped from V and 3 bases from J, the junction kept 15 bases outside the gene matches. CDR3 DNA sequence: TGCAGCGTTGGGCGGTGGCGGTCTAGCGGAGGCTACAATGAGCAGTTCTTC. This translates into CSVGRWRSSGGYNEQFF.

Comment on this clone: Other DNA sequences of this sample code for an identical CDR3. The chain uses TRBV19 and TRBJ2-2, with 9 bases aligning to TRBD1. V lost 5 bases and J lost 1; bases outside the gene matches: 2. Germline V gene sequence: CDR1 LNHDA, CDR2 SQIVND (reference sequence). The CDR3 covers 15 residues. CDR3 DNA sequence: TGTGCCAGTAGTCCGGGACAGGGGAACACCGGGGAGCTGTTTTTT. As protein: CASSPGQGNTGELFF.

The chain links TRBV5-1 to TRBJ2-5; no definite D call. The V gene lost 1 base and the J gene lost 4 bases, with 8 bases spanning the gap. Germline V gives CDR1 SGHRS, CDR2 YFSETQ. The CDR3 consists of 13 residues. The DNA of the CDR3 is TGCGCCAGCAGCTTGTACTTGGGAGAGACCCAGTACTTC. Protein product: CASSLYLGETQYF.

The gene calls are TRBV7-2 and TRBJ1-4; D is perhaps TRBD1 (6 bases). Between the trimmed V and J ends, which lost 4 bases and 4 bases, there was a span of 13 bases. The CDR3 has 15 residues. Germline V gives CDR1 SGHTA, CDR2 FQGNSA. CDR3 DNA: TGTGCCAGCAGCTACCAGGGGCATCGTAATGAAAAACTGTTTTTT. Residues: CASSYQGHRNEKLFF.

This chain uses TRBV4-3 with TRBJ2-3, with 11 positions matching TRBD2. This CDR3 contains 18 residues. Germline V CDR1 and CDR2: LGHNA, YSLEER. The V gene end was trimmed by 1 base and the J gene end by 4 bases; junction bases not matched to a gene: 10. CDR3 region: CASSQGWGLAGGSDTQYF. The CDR3 nucleotides are TGCGCCAGCAGCCAAGGATGGGGGCTAGCGGGAGGTTCAGATACGCAGTATTTT.

There are a few counts of this clone. The chain is built from TRBV10-3 and TRBJ2-7; weak D call: TRBD2 (5 bases). CDR3 size: 14 residues. V shed 7 bases and J shed 5 bases, with 18 bases lying between them. Germline lookup yields CDR1 ENHRY and CDR2 SYGVKD. This CDR3 is CAITGRTEGDEQYF. The CDR3 nucleotides are TGTGCCATCACAGGCAGGACCGAGGGAGACGAGCAGTACTTC.

This chain connects TRBV7-9 to TRBJ1-1, with a tentative D call TRBD1 (6 bases). CDR3 length: 15 amino acids. The V end lost 1 base, the J end lost 4 bases, and 13 bases lay between the germline ends. CDR1 is SEHNR, CDR2 FQNEAQ, per germline (reference sequence). CDR3: CASSLVSGETTEAFF. The CDR3 region has the DNA TGTGCCAGCAGCTTAGTGTCAGGGGAGACCACTGAAGCTTTCTTT.

This chain connects TRBV5-1 to TRBJ2-5; 12 nucleotides line up with TRBD2. Trimming at V came to 4 bases and at J to 1 base, leaving 17 bases not matched to a gene. CDR1 SGHRS and CDR2 YFSETQ come from the germline V gene. This CDR3 contains 20 residues. The CDR3 region has the DNA TGCGCCAGCAGCCCAGGATTGCGACTAGCGGGAGCGAGGATCCAAGAGACCCAGTACTTC. Protein: CASSPGLRLAGARIQETQYF.

The genes are TRBV7-9 and TRBJ1-4; D gene ambiguous. V shed 1 base and J shed 3 bases, with 6 bases lying between them. The CDR3 is made up of 14 amino acids. Germline CDR1 and CDR2: SEHNR and FQNEAQ (reference sequence). As DNA, the CDR3 is TGTGCCAGCAGCTTAGGGGGTTCTAATGAAAAACTGTTTTTT. Its protein is CASSLGGSNEKLFF.

In its sample, this clone was seen many times. Other DNA sequences in this specimen translate into the identical CDR3. The chain uses TRBV19 and TRBJ1-5, with D maybe TRBD1 (6 bases). This CDR3 has 15 residues. CDR1 and CDR2 (germline): LNHDA, SQIVND (reference sequence). V lost 9 bases, J lost 1 base, and 16 bases lay in between. The CDR3 coding sequence is TGTGCCAGCTCACGGGGGGGCCAGAGCAATCAGCCCCAGCATTTT. Protein: CASSRGGQSNQPQHF.

The rearrangement uses TRBV7-2 and TRBJ2-7; 7 nucleotides line up with TRBD2. Germline V gives CDR1 SGHTA, CDR2 FQGNSA. The trim removed 1 base at V and 1 base at J, leaving 13 bases unmatched. The CDR3 consists of 18 residues. DNA for the CDR3: TGTGCCAGCAGCTTAGGTTTTGCGAGCGGGACGGCGTCCTACGAGCAGTACTTC. This encodes CASSLGFASGTASYEQYF.